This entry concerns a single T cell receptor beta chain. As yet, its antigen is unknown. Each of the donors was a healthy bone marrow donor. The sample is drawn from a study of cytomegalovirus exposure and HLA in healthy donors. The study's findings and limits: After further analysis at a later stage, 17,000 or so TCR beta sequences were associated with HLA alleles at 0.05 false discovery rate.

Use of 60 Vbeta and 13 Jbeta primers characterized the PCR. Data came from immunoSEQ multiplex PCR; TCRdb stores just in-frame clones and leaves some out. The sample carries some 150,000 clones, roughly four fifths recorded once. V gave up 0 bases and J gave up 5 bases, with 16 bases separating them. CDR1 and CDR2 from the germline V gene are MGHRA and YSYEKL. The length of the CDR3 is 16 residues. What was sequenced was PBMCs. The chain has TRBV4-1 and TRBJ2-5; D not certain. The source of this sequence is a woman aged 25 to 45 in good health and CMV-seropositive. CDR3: CASSQDFSLALETQYF. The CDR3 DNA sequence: TGCGCCAGCAGCCAAGATTTTTCGTTAGCTTTGGAGACCCAGTACTTC.